The TCR beta chain described here comes from a study of early T cells in non-severe SARS-CoV-2 infection. Across the study: Sequencing targeted bulk RNA from unsorted whole blood, leaving chains unpaired. Study outcomes and limitations: The study's VDJdb matching favored anti-spike CD8 responses and missed private and CD4 specificities.

This clonotype turned up a few times. Its antigen remains unidentified. Researchers tagged individual cDNA molecules with unique molecular identifiers. One entry per CDR3 protein, called by TCRdb with MiXCR from the 5' RACE reads. The sample lists tens of thousands of distinct CDR3 sequences, roughly 15% occurring once. The CDR3 runs to 13 residues. Germline CDR1 and CDR2: SGHAT and FQNNGV. The V gene lost 7 bases and the J gene lost 1 base, with 10 bases spanning the gap. The chain joins TRBV11-2 to TRBJ1-1; no definite D call. The clonotype comes from an adult who was a healthcare worker with PCR-confirmed SARS-CoV-2 infection or an uninfected control (not recorded which). The specimen was whole blood, collected at baseline. This CDR3 is CASTGRPNTEAFF. CDR3 DNA sequence: TGTGCCAGCACGGGGAGACCGAACACTGAAGCTTTCTTT.